This TCR beta chain was retrieved from a study of siplizumab effects on memory and regulatory T cells. Clones were sequenced by immunoSEQ multiplex PCR, and TCRdb holds only the in-frame ones, with some missing. The sample lists about 120,000 clones, 90% to 95% occurring once. Germline lookup yields CDR1 SGHRS and CDR2 YFSETQ. The V gene end was trimmed by 4 bases and the J gene end by 0 bases; junction bases not matched to a gene: 11. The CDR3 is 17 amino acids. The chain uses TRBV5-1 and TRBJ1-2; the match to TRBD1 covers 8 bases. The source is a human donor in good health. The sample was non-Treg CD4+ T cells sorted from blood. CDR3 region: CASSAGTGGTSNYGYTF. The CDR3 DNA sequence: TGCGCCAGCAGCGCCGGAACAGGGGGGACCTCTAACTATGGCTACACCTTC.